Presented here are 32 T cell receptor beta chains from one specimen sequenced in a study of T cell repertoires in cytomegalovirus infection. These receptors lack a known antigen. TCRdb processed the reads anew with MiXCR; each CDR3 protein has one entry. The sample carries hundreds of thousands of distinct CDR3 sequences, around 32% recorded once. The material was cultured PBMCs, obtained from culture after CMV antigen stimulation. The receptors were gathered from a human donor in good health (CMV status not recorded). Some clones in this sample may be carry-over from other donors' samples.

This clonotype was counted a few times. The rearrangement uses TRBV6-2 or TRBV6-3 and TRBJ1-5, with a weak D call TRBD1 (6 bases). Germline V gives CDR1 MNHEY, CDR2 SVGEGT. The CDR3 is made up of 15 amino acids. V dropped 7 bases and J dropped 4 bases, with 17 bases sitting between them. The DNA of the CDR3 is TGTGCCAGCATGCCGTTCGGGACAAGAAATCAGCCCCAGCATTTT. It specifies CASMPFGTRNQPQHF.

The chain combines TRBV10-3 with TRBJ2-3, with D perhaps TRBD2 (6 bases). Between the trimmed V and J ends, which lost 0 bases and 0 bases, there was a span of 10 bases. The V gene's germline CDR1 is ENHRY and CDR2 SYGVKD. The CDR3 length is 16 residues. For the CDR3, the DNA is TGTGCCATCAGTGAGTCTAGAGGGACTAGCACAGATACGCAGTATTTT. Protein product: CAISESRGTSTDTQYF.

This chain connects TRBV27 to TRBJ2-7; the D gene is possibly TRBD1 (6 bases). This CDR3 is 14 amino acids long. The germline V and J ends were trimmed by 2 bases and 3 bases, with 11 bases remaining between them. Germline V gene data show CDR1 as MNHEY and CDR2 as SMNVEV (reference sequence). This CDR3 is CASSLRDTVYEQYF. The CDR3 DNA follows: TGTGCCAGCAGTTTACGGGACACCGTCTACGAGCAGTACTTC.

The CDR3 is CASSMGWDAFF. Written as DNA, the CDR3 is TGTGCCAGTAGTATGGGCTGGGACGCTTTCTTT. The chain uses TRBV19 and TRBJ1-1; D is possibly TRBD1 (5 bases). CDR1 is LNHDA and CDR2 is SQIVND in the germline V gene (reference sequence). V gave up 3 bases and J gave up 11 bases, with 10 bases separating them. The CDR3 sequence is 11 residues long.

V usage is TRBV19 and J usage is TRBJ1-5; TRBD1 aligns across 10 bases. With 4 bases clipped from V and 9 bases from J, the junction kept 9 bases outside the gene matches. This CDR3 contains 15 residues. Germline CDR1 and CDR2: LNHDA and SQIVND (reference sequence). The CDR3 protein is CASSNWGQGMAPQHF. The CDR3 nucleotides read TGTGCCAGTAGTAACTGGGGACAGGGGATGGCGCCCCAGCATTTT.

In the case of this clonotype: An end of the junction differs from the germline gene, which may be a read error. The genes are TRBV20-1 and TRBJ1-1, with 9 bases identical to TRBD1. There are 22 residues in the CDR3. Germline loops: CDR1 DFQATT, CDR2 SNEGSKA (reference sequence). CDR3: CSARDESRLGRTGERMNTETFF. Here the CDR3 DNA reads TGCAGTGCTAGAGATGAGTCTAGGCTAGGACGGACAGGGGAAAGGATGAACACTGAAACTTTCTTT.

The table lists this clonotype with a few counts. The chain couples TRBV19 to TRBJ2-1, with TRBD2 matching 11 bases. The trim removed 4 bases at V and 3 bases at J, leaving 5 bases unmatched. The germline V gene encodes CDR1 LNHDA and CDR2 SQIVND (reference sequence). This CDR3 is 16 amino acids long. DNA of the CDR3: TGTGCCAGTAGTACCCTTACTAGCGGGGGCTACAATGAGCAGTTCTTC. This codes for CASSTLTSGGYNEQFF.

The chain has TRBV5-1 and TRBJ2-1; D is perhaps TRBD2 (8 bases). The germline V gene encodes CDR1 SGHRS and CDR2 YFSETQ. This CDR3 comprises 14 residues. Trimming left V 4 bases short and J 5 bases short, with 13 bases between. CDR3 sequence (DNA): TGCGCCAGCAGCCCGGGGGGGACAGACAATGAGCAGTTCTTC. Its protein is CASSPGGTDNEQFF.

V usage is TRBV18 and J usage is TRBJ2-3; 7 nucleotides align to TRBD2. CDR1 and CDR2 from the germline V gene are KGHSH and LQKENI. CDR3 length: 16 residues. After removal of 1 base from V and 7 bases from J, the junction contained 11 bases not matched to a gene. The CDR3 bases are TGTGCCAGCTCACCACTTCACGGGGGGAGCCGGAATACGCAGTATTTT. Protein: CASSPLHGGSRNTQYF.

This clonotype has a count of ten or more. The chain uses TRBV12-3 or TRBV12-4 and TRBJ2-3; D is uncertain. The CDR3 has 13 residues. Trimming removed 5 bases at V and 0 bases at J, with 6 bases between. The chain's CDR3 is CASSRSSTDTQYF. CDR3 DNA: TGTGCCAGCAGTAGATCAAGCACAGATACGCAGTATTTT.

This clonotype came up a few times. The rearrangement uses TRBV7-6 and TRBJ1-5, with 8 nucleotides matching TRBD1. J was trimmed by 0 bases and V by 2 bases; bases with no gene match: 24. Germline CDR1 is SGHVS and CDR2 is FNYEAQ. The length of the CDR3 is 23 residues. DNA for the CDR3: TGTGCCAGCAGCTTATTCCCGCCACCCGGACAGGGAAGAATAGGTAGTAGCAATCAGCCCCAGCATTTT. Translation gives CASSLFPPPGQGRIGSSNQPQHF.

Regarding this clonotype: A much larger clone lies a single base off, so this may be a read error. The rearrangement links TRBV7-2 to TRBJ2-5; no reliable D call. The germline CDR1 and CDR2 sequences are SGHTA and FQGNSA. Trimming took off 5 bases at V and 5 bases at J, with 15 bases between the two ends. This CDR3 is built from 14 residues. CDR3 bases: TGTGCCAGCAGCCCCCCCCTAAAACACGAGACCCAGTACTTC. Amino acid sequence: CASSPPLKHETQYF. The full variable domain, its missing parts supplied by reference TRBV7-2 and TRBJ2-5, is GAGVSQSPSNKVTEKGKDVELRCDPISGHTALYWYRQSLGQGLEFLIYFQGNSAPDKSGLPSDRFSAERTGGSVSTLTIQRTQQEDSAVYLCASSPPLKHETQYFGPGTRLLVL.

The chain couples TRBV10-3 to TRBJ2-5; 10 nucleotides line up with TRBD2. This CDR3 comprises 14 residues. Per germline, CDR1 ENHRY and CDR2 SYGVKD. The V gene end was trimmed by 10 bases and the J gene end by 4 bases; junction bases not matched to a gene: 9. The CDR3 is CATASGGAGETQYF. The CDR3 coding sequence is TGTGCCACTGCAAGCGGGGGGGCCGGAGAGACCCAGTACTTC.

The chain employs TRBV10-3 and TRBJ2-2; D uncertain. This CDR3 is 14 amino acids long. V lost 2 bases to trimming and J lost 7 bases, with 11 bases between them. CDR1 ENHRY and CDR2 SYGVKD come from the germline V gene. The CDR3 here is CAISEPREGGELFF. DNA for the CDR3: TGTGCCATCAGTGAGCCCCGAGAAGGCGGGGAGCTGTTTTTT.

This clonotype occurred a few times. The chain couples TRBV10-3 to TRBJ2-1; the match to TRBD2 covers 10 bases. This CDR3 has 16 amino acids. V lost 2 bases and J lost 8; bases outside the gene matches: 9. Germline V gene data show CDR1 as ENHRY and CDR2 as SYGVKD. The CDR3 nucleotides are TGTGCCATCAGTGAGGCTAGCGGGAGTCTCAGGTATGAGCAGTTCTTC. It is translated as CAISEASGSLRYEQFF.

The CDR3 region is CASSFGDWETQYF. CDR3 DNA: TGTGCCAGCAGCTTTGGAGACTGGGAGACCCAGTACTTC. This rearrangement joins TRBV5-4 to TRBJ2-5; D ambiguous. The V end was cut by 2 bases, the J end by 5 bases, with 10 bases between. The CDR3 is made up of 13 amino acids. The germline gives CDR1 SGHNT, CDR2 YYREEE (reference sequence).

The chain has TRBV19 and TRBJ1-2; 8 bases fit TRBD1. This CDR3 contains 15 residues. V was clipped by 6 bases and J by 0 bases; unmatched bases: 6. Germline V gene lookup returns CDR1 LNHDA and CDR2 SQIVND (reference sequence). The CDR3 loop reads CASSQGTGANYGYTF. CDR3 nucleotides: TGTGCCAGTAGCCAAGGGACAGGAGCTAACTATGGCTACACCTTC. Full variable domain (remainder filled in from reference TRBV19 and TRBJ1-2): DGGITQSPKYLFRKEGQNVTLSCEQNLNHDAMYWYRQDPGQGLRLIYYSQIVNDFQKGDIAEGYSVSREKKESFPLTVTSAQKNPTAFYLCASSQGTGANYGYTFGSGTRLTVV.

This clonotype was seen ten or more times. CDR3 in amino acids: CASSLEGGGVYTEAFF. DNA of the CDR3: TGTGCCAGCAGCTTAGAAGGAGGCGGCGTATACACTGAAGCTTTCTTT. The rearrangement links TRBV11-2 to TRBJ1-1; D is uncertain. The CDR3 is 16 residues long. Germline V lookup: CDR1 SGHAT, CDR2 FQNNGV. Trimming cost V 0 bases and J 3 bases, with 14 bases left between them.

The chain combines TRBV5-6 with TRBJ2-5, with TRBD2 matching over 8 bases. This CDR3 is built from 14 residues. CDR1 SGHDT and CDR2 YYEEEE come from the germline V gene. The V segment lost 4 bases and the J segment 7 bases; nucleotides outside the gene matches: 9. This CDR3 is CASSILAASSTQYF. DNA for the CDR3: TGTGCCAGCAGCATACTAGCGGCCAGCTCGACCCAGTACTTC.

This clonotype was recorded at least ten times. V usage is TRBV7-2 and J usage is TRBJ1-1, with TRBD1 as a possible D gene (5 bases). The germline gives CDR1 SGHTA, CDR2 FQGNSA. V was clipped by 4 bases and J by 5 bases, with 20 bases between them. The CDR3 extends over 16 amino acids. The CDR3 is CASSSTGQGRRTEAFF. Written as DNA, the CDR3 is TGTGCCAGCAGCTCCACCGGGCAGGGAAGGAGAACTGAAGCTTTCTTT. The complete variable domain, with remaining parts taken from reference TRBV7-2 and TRBJ1-1, reads GAGVSQSPSNKVTEKGKDVELRCDPISGHTALYWYRQSLGQGLEFLIYFQGNSAPDKSGLPSDRFSAERTGGSVSTLTIQRTQQEDSAVYLCASSSTGQGRRTEAFFGQGTRLTVV.

The CDR3 bases are TGTGCCAGCAGCGTCTCCAGGGGGAGAGGGGCCAAAAACATTCAGTACTTC. Protein product: CASSVSRGRGAKNIQYF. The chain links TRBV7-9 to TRBJ2-4; the match to TRBD1 covers 7 bases. V lost 5 bases to trimming and J lost 1 base; unmatched junction nucleotides: 11. CDR1 is SEHNR, CDR2 FQNEAQ, per germline (reference sequence). The CDR3 sequence is 17 residues long. Looking up the rest from reference TRBV7-9 and TRBJ2-4 gives the full variable domain: DTGVSQNPRHKITKRGQNVTFRCDPISEHNRLYWYRQTLGQGPEFLTYFQNEAQLEKSRLLSDRFSAERPKGSFSTLEIQRTEQGDSAMYLCASSVSRGRGAKNIQYFGAGTRLSVL.

The rearrangement joins TRBV10-3 to TRBJ2-7; the D gene is possibly TRBD1 (5 bases). V lost 0 bases, J lost 3 bases, and 9 bases lay in between. This CDR3 has 14 residues. Per germline, CDR1 ENHRY and CDR2 SYGVKD. CDR3: CAISESPGNYEQYF. The CDR3 DNA reads as TGTGCCATCAGTGAGTCGCCAGGGAACTACGAGCAGTACTTC.

The rearrangement links TRBV4-1 to TRBJ2-7, with TRBD1 identical over 7 bases. CDR3 length: 17 amino acids. After removal of 0 bases from V and 0 bases from J, the junction contained 8 bases not matched to a gene. Per the germline V gene, CDR1 is MGHRA and CDR2 is YSYEKL. In DNA, the CDR3 is TGCGCCAGCAGCCAAGATCCCCACAGGGGTGTCTCCTACGAGCAGTACTTC. It codes for CASSQDPHRGVSYEQYF.

The chain links TRBV30 to TRBJ1-2, with TRBD1 matching 9 bases. The CDR3 is made up of 12 amino acids. Germline V gene data show CDR1 as GTSNPN and CDR2 as SVGIG (reference sequence). Trimming at V came to 5 bases and at J to 6 bases, leaving 4 bases not matched to a gene. CDR3: CAWLDRGNGYTF. The CDR3 DNA is TGTGCCTGGTTGGACAGGGGTAATGGCTACACCTTC.

The rearrangement links TRBV7-8 to TRBJ2-1; no reliable D call. Germline CDR1 and CDR2: SGHVS and FQNEAQ. The V and J ends lost 5 bases and 8 bases respectively, with 16 bases between them. This CDR3 comprises 14 residues. The CDR3 loop is CASSPGYRVYEQFF. The CDR3 DNA sequence: TGTGCCAGCAGCCCCGGGTACCGAGTTTATGAGCAGTTCTTC.

This clonotype was detected a few times. CDR3 sequence reads: CASSWDRGRGRSNIQYF. The CDR3 nucleotides read TGTGCCAGCAGCTGGGACAGGGGGCGCGGAAGGTCCAACATTCAGTACTTC. The chain carries TRBV11-3 and TRBJ2-4, with TRBD1 identical over 12 bases. The germline gives CDR1 SGHNT, CDR2 YENEEA. Trimming cost V 4 bases and J 7 bases; bases outside gene matches: 11. This CDR3 is 17 amino acids long.

This clonotype was counted between two and nine times. The chain uses TRBV7-2 and TRBJ1-4; D is unresolved. The CDR3 contains 12 residues. From germline, CDR1 is SGHTA and CDR2 FQGNSA. The germline V and J ends were trimmed by 5 bases and 10 bases, with 11 bases remaining between them. The CDR3 is CASSLNMGKLFF. The DNA for the CDR3 is TGTGCCAGCAGCCTAAATATGGGAAAACTGTTTTTT. Full variable domain (rest looked up from reference TRBV7-2 and TRBJ1-4): GAGVSQSPSNKVTEKGKDVELRCDPISGHTALYWYRQSLGQGLEFLIYFQGNSAPDKSGLPSDRFSAERTGGSVSTLTIQRTQQEDSAVYLCASSLNMGKLFFGSGTQLSVL.

The V gene is TRBV7-8, the J gene TRBJ2-5; TRBD2 aligns across 7 bases. CDR3 length equals 18 residues. Germline CDR1 SGHVS, CDR2 FQNEAQ. Germline trimming cut 2 bases from V and 4 bases from J; bases unmatched to any gene: 16. CDR3 residues: CASSLYTGGTKSGETQYF. The DNA for the CDR3 is TGTGCCAGCAGCTTATATACGGGGGGAACTAAATCAGGAGAGACCCAGTACTTC.

The chain has TRBV5-1 and TRBJ2-3; TRBD2 aligns across 8 bases. Germline CDR1 is SGHRS and CDR2 is YFSETQ. V lost 4 bases to trimming and J lost 5 bases; unmatched junction nucleotides: 15. This CDR3 has 17 residues. This CDR3 reads CASSVPSAGAGEDTQYF. As DNA, the CDR3 is TGCGCCAGCAGCGTCCCTTCCGCGGGAGCGGGGGAAGATACGCAGTATTTT.

The chain combines TRBV5-1 with TRBJ1-4; D perhaps matches TRBD1 (5 bases). Looked up from germline, CDR1 is SGHRS and CDR2 is YFSETQ. V was pared by 4 bases and J by 12 bases, with 16 bases between. The CDR3 totals 13 residues. The CDR3 DNA reads as TGCGCCAGCAGCCAGACGTTCATGGGGGAACTGTTTTTT. It yields the protein CASSQTFMGELFF.

There are a few counts of this clonotype. The rearrangement uses TRBV7-2 and TRBJ1-1; D is unresolved. CDR3 length equals 14 residues. The germline gives CDR1 SGHTA, CDR2 FQGNSA. The V end was cut by 5 bases, the J end by 4 bases, with 14 bases between. The CDR3 DNA follows: TGTGCCAGCAGCCTATTAACATCGGGCACTGAAGCTTTCTTT. Protein product: CASSLLTSGTEAFF.

This clonotype occurred once. This chain links TRBV27 with TRBJ2-3; D is uncertain. Germline V gene data show CDR1 as MNHEY and CDR2 as SMNVEV (reference sequence). This CDR3 comprises 15 residues. V dropped 7 bases and J dropped 0 bases, with 14 bases sitting between them. The CDR3 loop is CASKVGSTSTDTQYF. The DNA of the CDR3 is TGTGCCAGCAAGGTGGGCAGCACAAGCACAGATACGCAGTATTTT.